The T cell receptor beta chain described here comes from a study of shared clonotypes between healthy human individuals. Whole-study findings and limits: Non-shared clonotypes had lower generation probabilities than those shared by all four donors. Only blood was sampled; tissue repertoires likely differ. Among donors, clonotype sharing was expected to be affected by sequencing depth.

The CDR3 length is 13 residues. Trimming at V came to 6 bases and at J to 8 bases, leaving 6 bases not matched to a gene. The V gene's germline CDR1 is SNHLY and CDR2 FYNNEI. Replicate PCRs for sorted subsets used roughly 200 ng DNA; this equaled 25,000 to 35,000 T cell genomes. The method was immunoSEQ multiplex PCR; TCRdb's version includes in-frame clones alone and lacks a portion of them. Here the sample spans more than 1 million clones, approximately 80% being singletons. A note on this clone: Its antigen remains unknown.

Sequencing input: memory CD4+ T cells from PBMCs. Documented subset: CD45RA-negative fraction. The rearrangement links TRBV2 to TRBJ2-1; 8 bases are a match to TRBD2. This receptor was taken from a man between 18 and 35 years old in good health. Some clones in this sample may be carry-over from other donors' samples. The CDR3 is CASRLAEWDEQFF. The CDR3 coding sequence is TGTGCCAGCAGACTAGCGGAATGGGATGAGCAGTTCTTC.